What follows describes a single TCR beta chain. This entry comes from a study of blood T cell repertoires in COVID-19. In the study overall: Samples of COVID-19 (acute and convalescent) were obtained from the United States, Italy and Spain. PBMCs, B-cell-depleted T cells, or T cells were the source of the cDNA or gDNA that made up the material.

Per the original data handling: For nucleated cells, counts were estimated from reference gene primer amplification. The repertoire was sequenced with immunoSEQ multiplex PCR; TCRdb's copy has only in-frame clones and lacks some. The V and J calls and the clone size are those of that table, but D and trimming were determined from the DNA. The sample yields roughly 56,000 clones, around four fifths seen once. The CDR3 is 15 amino acids. V dropped 7 bases and J dropped 0 bases, with 13 bases sitting between them. Germline CDR1 is LGHNT and CDR2 is FRNRAP. Material: peripheral blood. This chain links TRBV12-5 with TRBJ1-3; D gene uncertain. This receptor was identified in a man between 70 and 80 years old with acute or convalescent COVID-19. The DNA of the CDR3 is TGTGCTAGTGATACGGACGGGGACTCTGGAAACACCATATATTTT. It codes for CASDTDGDSGNTIYF.